This TCR beta chain was retrieved from a study of blood T cell repertoires in COVID-19. As for the study in general: Some COVID-19 samples were acute and others convalescent; all came from the United States, Italy and Spain.

Seattle cases were enrolled at active infection and followed longitudinally. Per the authors' pipeline: Estimation of nucleated cell counts relied on the amplification of reference gene primers. Libraries were prepared by immunoSEQ multiplex PCR; TCRdb keeps only in-frame clonotypes and omits some of them. D and trimming come from the DNA, and the V and J calls and clone size come from that table. The sample records more than 300,000 clones, about 90% being singletons. With 3 bases removed from V and 6 bases from J, the gap between germline ends came to 15 bases. Germline-derived CDR1 and CDR2 are MNHEY and SMNVEV (reference sequence). There are 16 residues in the CDR3.

The chain joins TRBV27 to TRBJ1-6, with D perhaps matching TRBD1 (5 bases). This TCR was recovered from a woman in her 70s with COVID-19, enrolled during active disease. Sequenced input: peripheral blood. CDR3 coding DNA: TGTGCCAGCAGTTTCCGCCTGCAGGGCATTAATTCACCCCTCCACTTT. The encoded protein is CASSFRLQGINSPLHF.